These T cell receptor beta chains were read from a single sample in a study of blood T cells in healthy people across ages. TCRdb processed the 5' RACE reads anew with MiXCR; each CDR3 protein has one entry. The sample carries approximately 780,000 distinct CDR3 sequences, around 24% recorded once. This sample was also put to use in a study of T cells of mothers and their children.

The sequenced sample was blood. These receptors were obtained from a boy aged 10-17 years in good health. Both conserved end residues are part of each CDR3. The D gene is left open where the match is weak. Clone sizes are given selectively: once, few, many, or a class where the clone is expanded.

abundance: -; len: 14; v_gene: TRBV29-1; d_gene: TRBD1; j_gene: TRBJ1-1; CDR3aa: CSAHRDRGGAEAFF; CDR3nt: TGCAGCGCGCACCGGGACAGGGGAGGCGCTGAAGCTTTCTTT
abundance: few; len: 15; v_gene: TRBV5-1; d_gene: TRBD2; j_gene: TRBJ2-1; CDR3aa: CASSILARFDNEQFF; CDR3nt: TGCGCCAGCAGCATACTAGCGAGGTTTGACAATGAGCAGTTCTTC
abundance: -; len: 14; v_gene: TRBV2; d_gene: TRBD1; j_gene: TRBJ2-7; CDR3aa: CASSEQGVRGEQYF; CDR3nt: TGTGCCAGCAGTGAACAGGGGGTTCGCGGCGAGCAGTACTTC
abundance: -; len: 15; v_gene: TRBV3-1; d_gene: TRBD1; j_gene: TRBJ2-2; CDR3aa: CASSPAGQGAGELFF; CDR3nt: TGTGCCAGCAGCCCCGCGGGACAGGGCGCCGGGGAGCTGTTTTTT
abundance: few; len: 11; v_gene: TRBV20-1; d_gene: -; j_gene: TRBJ1-2; CDR3aa: CSAPLGAGYTF; CDR3nt: TGCAGCGCCCCCCTGGGGGCGGGCTACACCTTC
abundance: -; len: 18; v_gene: TRBV4-1; d_gene: TRBD1; j_gene: TRBJ2-6; CDR3aa: CASSPRSGGAYGANVLTF; CDR3nt: TGCGCCAGCAGCCCCCGTTCAGGGGGCGCCTACGGGGCCAACGTCCTGACTTTC
abundance: -; len: 14; v_gene: TRBV2; d_gene: TRBD2; j_gene: TRBJ2-1; CDR3aa: CASSGLAGLNEQFF; CDR3nt: TGTGCCAGCAGTGGACTAGCGGGGTTGAATGAGCAGTTCTTC
abundance: -; len: 11; v_gene: TRBV29-1; d_gene: -; j_gene: TRBJ2-5; CDR3aa: CSVVKEGEQYF; CDR3nt: TGCAGCGTTGTGAAGGAGGGGGAGCAGTACTTC
abundance: -; len: 15; v_gene: TRBV2; d_gene: -; j_gene: TRBJ1-6; CDR3aa: CASSDLGRGNSPLHF; CDR3nt: TGTGCCAGCAGTGATTTAGGCAGGGGTAATTCACCCCTCCACTTT
abundance: few; len: 17; v_gene: TRBV12-5; d_gene: -; j_gene: TRBJ2-3; CDR3aa: CASGTGGASTNTDTQYF; CDR3nt: TGTGCTAGTGGTACTGGGGGGGCCTCCACGAACACAGATACGCAGTATTTT
abundance: -; len: 16; v_gene: TRBV28; d_gene: TRBD1; j_gene: TRBJ1-4; CDR3aa: CASTEQGARTNEKLFF; CDR3nt: TGTGCCAGCACCGAACAGGGGGCGAGAACTAATGAAAAACTGTTTTTT
abundance: -; len: 17; v_gene: TRBV7-9; d_gene: -; j_gene: TRBJ2-5; CDR3aa: CASSLPASGCHQETQYF; CDR3nt: TGTGCCAGCAGCCTACCTGCGAGCGGGTGCCACCAAGAGACCCAGTACTTC
abundance: few; len: 13; v_gene: TRBV25-1; d_gene: -; j_gene: TRBJ1-1; CDR3aa: CASSERLDTEAFF; CDR3nt: TGTGCCAGCAGTGAAAGGCTAGACACTGAAGCTTTCTTT
abundance: few; len: 19; v_gene: TRBV10-3; d_gene: TRBD2; j_gene: TRBJ2-1; CDR3aa: CAISGSETSGYRSYNEQFF; CDR3nt: TGTGCCATCAGCGGCTCGGAGACTAGCGGCTACCGCTCCTACAATGAGCAGTTCTTC
abundance: -; len: 14; v_gene: TRBV12-3/TRBV12-4; d_gene: -; j_gene: TRBJ2-4; CDR3aa: CASSSGPLGNIQYF; CDR3nt: TGTGCCAGCAGTTCCGGACCCCTGGGGAACATTCAGTACTTC
abundance: few; len: 11; v_gene: TRBV12-3/TRBV12-4; d_gene: -; j_gene: TRBJ2-4; CDR3aa: CASSTKNIQYF; CDR3nt: TGTGCCAGCAGTACTAAAAACATTCAGTACTTC
abundance: -; len: 11; v_gene: TRBV6-1; d_gene: -; j_gene: TRBJ1-1; CDR3aa: CAPFPGLRAFF; CDR3nt: TGTGCCCCCTTCCCGGGACTCCGAGCTTTCTTT
abundance: -; len: 14; v_gene: TRBV7-9; d_gene: -; j_gene: TRBJ1-2; CDR3aa: CASSLSGQHYGYTF; CDR3nt: TGTGCCAGCAGCTTATCGGGGCAGCACTATGGCTACACCTTC
abundance: -; len: 15; v_gene: TRBV12-3/TRBV12-4; d_gene: -; j_gene: TRBJ1-2; CDR3aa: CASSLTDWKPRGYTF; CDR3nt: TGTGCCAGCAGTCTTACCGACTGGAAACCGAGGGGCTACACCTTC
abundance: few; len: 17; v_gene: TRBV21-1; d_gene: -; j_gene: TRBJ2-6; CDR3aa: CASSKFAGRSGANVLTF; CDR3nt: TGTGCCAGCAGCAAATTTGCAGGGAGGTCTGGGGCCAACGTCCTGACTTTC
abundance: -; len: 14; v_gene: TRBV4-1; d_gene: -; j_gene: TRBJ1-2; CDR3aa: CASSPAAGSYGYTF; CDR3nt: TGCGCCAGCAGCCCAGCAGCGGGGAGCTATGGCTACACCTTC
abundance: -; len: 17; v_gene: TRBV18; d_gene: -; j_gene: TRBJ1-4; CDR3aa: CASSPPNGAEANEKLFF; CDR3nt: TGTGCCAGCTCACCACCGAATGGAGCGGAAGCTAATGAAAAACTGTTTTTT
abundance: -; len: 14; v_gene: TRBV6-1; d_gene: -; j_gene: TRBJ2-7; CDR3aa: CASKVGTTTYEQYF; CDR3nt: TGTGCCAGCAAAGTAGGGACGACTACCTACGAGCAGTACTTC
abundance: -; len: 15; v_gene: TRBV5-1; d_gene: -; j_gene: TRBJ1-4; CDR3aa: CASSRGVPTNEKLFF; CDR3nt: TGCGCCAGCAGCCGGGGGGTTCCAACTAATGAAAAACTGTTTTTT
abundance: -; len: 15; v_gene: TRBV28; d_gene: -; j_gene: TRBJ2-4; CDR3aa: CASSLTDIAKNIQYF; CDR3nt: TGTGCCAGCAGTTTAACCGACATAGCCAAAAACATTCAGTACTTC
abundance: -; len: 14; v_gene: TRBV20-1; d_gene: TRBD2; j_gene: TRBJ2-5; CDR3aa: CSAIRGVLQETQYF; CDR3nt: TGCAGTGCTATTCGGGGGGTACTCCAAGAGACCCAGTACTTC
abundance: few; len: 15; v_gene: TRBV18; d_gene: TRBD1; j_gene: TRBJ2-7; CDR3aa: CASSPTPGQGHEQYF; CDR3nt: TGTGCCAGCTCACCTACCCCGGGACAGGGACACGAGCAGTACTTC
abundance: few; len: 18; v_gene: TRBV4-1; d_gene: TRBD2; j_gene: TRBJ2-2; CDR3aa: CASSRRLGAGANTGELFF; CDR3nt: TGCGCCAGCAGCCGGCGGCTCGGAGCGGGGGCGAACACCGGGGAGCTGTTTTTT
abundance: -; len: 12; v_gene: TRBV21-1; d_gene: -; j_gene: TRBJ2-7; CDR3aa: CASSKGGYGEYF; CDR3nt: TGTGCCAGCAGCAAAGGAGGGTATGGAGAGTACTTC
abundance: -; len: 14; v_gene: TRBV5-1; d_gene: -; j_gene: TRBJ2-7; CDR3aa: CASSPDEVNYEQYF; CDR3nt: TGCGCCAGCAGCCCGGACGAGGTGAACTACGAGCAGTACTTC
abundance: -; len: 13; v_gene: TRBV25-1; d_gene: -; j_gene: TRBJ2-5; CDR3aa: CASRDSRRRTQYF; CDR3nt: TGTGCCAGCCGGGACTCGCGCAGGAGGACCCAGTACTTC
abundance: -; len: 17; v_gene: TRBV28; d_gene: TRBD1; j_gene: TRBJ2-5; CDR3aa: CASSPWTGGASEETQYF; CDR3nt: TGTGCCAGCAGTCCATGGACAGGGGGCGCATCGGAAGAGACCCAGTACTTC
abundance: -; len: 14; v_gene: TRBV6-6; d_gene: TRBD1; j_gene: TRBJ1-1; CDR3aa: CASRDRGFNTEAFF; CDR3nt: TGTGCCAGCAGAGACAGGGGTTTCAACACTGAAGCTTTCTTT
abundance: many; len: 14; v_gene: TRBV2; d_gene: -; j_gene: TRBJ2-1; CDR3aa: CAIQTRSSYNEQFF; CDR3nt: TGTGCCATACAGACTAGGAGTTCCTACAATGAGCAGTTCTTC
abundance: many; len: 13; v_gene: TRBV29-1; d_gene: -; j_gene: TRBJ2-4; CDR3aa: CSVLGSAKNIQYF; CDR3nt: TGCAGCGTTTTGGGGTCTGCCAAAAACATTCAGTACTTC
abundance: -; len: 14; v_gene: TRBV18; d_gene: -; j_gene: TRBJ2-4; CDR3aa: CASSPRTQGNIQYF; CDR3nt: TGTGCCAGCTCACCGAGAACCCAGGGAAACATTCAGTACTTC
abundance: -; len: 16; v_gene: TRBV18; d_gene: -; j_gene: TRBJ2-1; CDR3aa: CASSPPQGSSYNEQFF; CDR3nt: TGTGCCAGCTCACCGCCCCAGGGGTCCTCCTACAATGAGCAGTTCTTC
abundance: once; len: 15; v_gene: TRBV11-2; d_gene: -; j_gene: TRBJ2-6; CDR3aa: CASSWDFSGANVLTF; CDR3nt: TGTGCCAGCAGCTGGGACTTCTCTGGGGCCAACGTCCTGACTTTC
abundance: -; len: 16; v_gene: TRBV12-5; d_gene: -; j_gene: TRBJ2-2; CDR3aa: CASGGPKRPTTGELFF; CDR3nt: TGTGCTAGTGGAGGGCCGAAGAGGCCGACCACCGGGGAGCTGTTTTTT
abundance: few; len: 11; v_gene: TRBV20-1; d_gene: -; j_gene: TRBJ1-3; CDR3aa: CSARVGNTIYF; CDR3nt: TGCAGTGCTAGAGTGGGAAACACCATATATTTT
abundance: few; len: 19; v_gene: TRBV15; d_gene: TRBD2; j_gene: TRBJ2-1; CDR3aa: CATSGPAGGGAYYYNEQFF; CDR3nt: TGTGCCACCAGCGGACCCGCTGGCGGGGGGGCATATTACTACAATGAGCAGTTCTTC
abundance: few; len: 12; v_gene: TRBV10-3; d_gene: -; j_gene: TRBJ2-7; CDR3aa: CATRTGDYEQYF; CDR3nt: TGTGCCACCCGGACGGGCGATTACGAGCAGTACTTC
abundance: few; len: 14; v_gene: TRBV7-6; d_gene: -; j_gene: TRBJ2-7; CDR3aa: CASSFKSEGSEQYF; CDR3nt: TGTGCCAGCAGCTTTAAGTCGGAGGGCTCCGAGCAGTACTTC
abundance: few; len: 13; v_gene: TRBV2; d_gene: -; j_gene: TRBJ2-5; CDR3aa: CASSSDTKETQYF; CDR3nt: TGTGCCAGCAGTTCGGACACCAAAGAGACCCAGTACTTC
abundance: few; len: 14; v_gene: TRBV12-3/TRBV12-4; d_gene: -; j_gene: TRBJ1-3; CDR3aa: CASSWWVSGNTIYF; CDR3nt: TGTGCCAGCAGTTGGTGGGTCTCTGGAAACACCATATATTTT
abundance: -; len: 14; v_gene: TRBV20-1; d_gene: -; j_gene: TRBJ2-1; CDR3aa: CSAFGTDSYNEQFF; CDR3nt: TGCAGTGCTTTCGGGACTGACTCCTACAATGAGCAGTTCTTC
abundance: few; len: 15; v_gene: TRBV10-3; d_gene: TRBD2; j_gene: TRBJ2-3; CDR3aa: CAIRELADRTDTQYF; CDR3nt: TGTGCCATCAGGGAACTAGCGGACCGCACAGATACGCAGTATTTT
abundance: -; len: 14; v_gene: TRBV20-1; d_gene: -; j_gene: TRBJ1-2; CDR3aa: CSARVIMSPGGYTF; CDR3nt: TGCAGTGCTAGAGTTATTATGAGTCCCGGTGGCTACACCTTC
abundance: -; len: 15; v_gene: TRBV19; d_gene: -; j_gene: TRBJ2-1; CDR3aa: CASSMSGAPYNEQFF; CDR3nt: TGTGCCAGTAGTATGTCCGGGGCACCCTACAATGAGCAGTTCTTC
abundance: -; len: 14; v_gene: TRBV6-5; d_gene: -; j_gene: TRBJ2-7; CDR3aa: CASSYSRATYEQYF; CDR3nt: TGTGCCAGCAGTTACTCGAGGGCCACCTACGAGCAGTACTTC
abundance: once; len: 15; v_gene: TRBV11-2; d_gene: -; j_gene: TRBJ1-4; CDR3aa: CASSLDPGLGGKLFF; CDR3nt: TGTGCCAGCAGCTTAGATCCGGGGCTAGGGGGAAAACTGTTTTTT
abundance: -; len: 15; v_gene: TRBV28; d_gene: TRBD1; j_gene: TRBJ1-2; CDR3aa: CASSLRQGAYYGYTF; CDR3nt: TGTGCCAGCAGCCTGCGACAGGGGGCTTACTATGGCTACACCTTC